The present TCR beta chain was sequenced within a study of T cell responses to AZD1222 COVID-19 vaccine. The protocol was immunoSEQ multiplex PCR, while the TCRdb copy is restricted to in-frame clones and leaves out a portion. The data contain some 110,000 clones, about 89% of them singletons. This CDR3 contains 16 residues. Germline CDR1 MNHEY, CDR2 SVGAGI. J was trimmed by 4 bases and V by 4 bases; bases with no gene match: 9. The TCR was taken from an adult who received the AZD1222 COVID-19 vaccine. The starting material was peripheral blood, obtained 28 days after the second AZD1222 dose. The chain has TRBV6-5 and TRBJ1-3; 8 bases align to TRBD1. The CDR3 spells CASSSSRGRSGNTIYF. DNA of the CDR3: TGTGCCAGCAGTTCCTCCAGGGGGCGTTCGGGAAACACCATATATTTT.